This T cell receptor (beta chain) is from a study of early T cells in non-severe SARS-CoV-2 infection. The ends lost 3 bases at V and 1 base at J; junction bases unmatched: 3. This CDR3 is built from 16 residues. Germline V gene data show CDR1 as LGHDT and CDR2 as YNNKEL (reference sequence). In TCRdb, the 5' RACE reads were re-called with MiXCR into one record per CDR3 protein. The data hold roughly 55,000 distinct CDR3 sequences, with 11% observed a single time. This clonotype showed up many times. V is TRBV3-1 and J is TRBJ2-3; 11 bases agree with TRBD2. Sequences were obtained from whole blood. The sequence came from an adult who was a healthcare worker with PCR-confirmed SARS-CoV-2 infection or an uninfected control (not recorded which). The CDR3 DNA is TGTGCCAGCAGCCAGCTACTAGCGGGGGGCACAGATACGCAGTATTTT. Translating gives CASSQLLAGGTDTQYF.